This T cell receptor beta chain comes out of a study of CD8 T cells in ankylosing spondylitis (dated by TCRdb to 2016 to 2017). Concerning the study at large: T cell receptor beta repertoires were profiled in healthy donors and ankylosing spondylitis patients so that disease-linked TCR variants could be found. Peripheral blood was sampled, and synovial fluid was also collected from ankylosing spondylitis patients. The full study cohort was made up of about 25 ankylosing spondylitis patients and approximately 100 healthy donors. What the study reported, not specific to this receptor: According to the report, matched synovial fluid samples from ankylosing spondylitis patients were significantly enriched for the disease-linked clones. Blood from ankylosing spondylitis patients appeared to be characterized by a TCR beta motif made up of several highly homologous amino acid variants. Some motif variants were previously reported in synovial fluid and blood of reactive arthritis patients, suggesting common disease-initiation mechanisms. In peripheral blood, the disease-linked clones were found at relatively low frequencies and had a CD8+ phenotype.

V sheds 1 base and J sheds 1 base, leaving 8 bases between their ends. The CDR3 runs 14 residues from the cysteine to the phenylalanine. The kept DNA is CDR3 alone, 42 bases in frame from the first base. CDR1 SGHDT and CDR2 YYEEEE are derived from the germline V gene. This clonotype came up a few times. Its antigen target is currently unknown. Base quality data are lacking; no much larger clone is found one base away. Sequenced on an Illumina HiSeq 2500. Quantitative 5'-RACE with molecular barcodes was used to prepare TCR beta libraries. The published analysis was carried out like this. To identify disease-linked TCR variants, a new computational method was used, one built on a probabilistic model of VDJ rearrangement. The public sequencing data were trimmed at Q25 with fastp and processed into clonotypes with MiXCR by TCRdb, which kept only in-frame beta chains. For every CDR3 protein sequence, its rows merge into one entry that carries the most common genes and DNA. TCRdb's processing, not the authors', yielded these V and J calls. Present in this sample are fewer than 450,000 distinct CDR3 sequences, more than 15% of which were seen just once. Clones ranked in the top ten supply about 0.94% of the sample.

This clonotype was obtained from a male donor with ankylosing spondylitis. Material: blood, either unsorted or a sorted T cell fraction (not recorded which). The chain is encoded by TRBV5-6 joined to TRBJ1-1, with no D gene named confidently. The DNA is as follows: TGTGCCAGCAGCTTGAACTTTCAGAACACTGAAGCTTTCTTT. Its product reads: CASSLNFQNTEAFF.